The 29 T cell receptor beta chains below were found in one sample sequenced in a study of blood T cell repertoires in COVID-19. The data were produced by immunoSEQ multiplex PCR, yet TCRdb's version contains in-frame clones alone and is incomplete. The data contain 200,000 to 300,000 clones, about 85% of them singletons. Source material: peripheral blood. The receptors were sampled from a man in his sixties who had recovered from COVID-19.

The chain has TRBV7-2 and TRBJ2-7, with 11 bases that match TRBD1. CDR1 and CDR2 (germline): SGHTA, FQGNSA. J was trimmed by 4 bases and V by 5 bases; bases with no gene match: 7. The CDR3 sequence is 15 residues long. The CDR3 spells CASSPRTGGEYEQYF. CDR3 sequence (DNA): TGTGCCAGCAGCCCGCGGACAGGGGGCGAGTACGAGCAGTACTTC.

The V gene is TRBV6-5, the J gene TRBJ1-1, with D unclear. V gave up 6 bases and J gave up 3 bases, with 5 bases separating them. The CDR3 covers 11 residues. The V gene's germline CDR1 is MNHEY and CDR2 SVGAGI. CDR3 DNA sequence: TGTGCCAGCAGCCATCACACTGAAGCTTTCTTT. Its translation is CASSHHTEAFF.

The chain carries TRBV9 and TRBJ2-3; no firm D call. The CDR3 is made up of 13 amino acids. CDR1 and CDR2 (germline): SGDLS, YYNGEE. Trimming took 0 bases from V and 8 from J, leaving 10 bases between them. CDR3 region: CASSVVVSGTQYF. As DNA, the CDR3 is TGTGCCAGCAGCGTAGTGGTGTCCGGTACGCAGTATTTT.

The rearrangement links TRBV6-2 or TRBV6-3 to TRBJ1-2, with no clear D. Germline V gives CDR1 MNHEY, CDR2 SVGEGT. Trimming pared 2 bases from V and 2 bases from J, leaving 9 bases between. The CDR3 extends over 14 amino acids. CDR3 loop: CASSYLPGNYGYTF. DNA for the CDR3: TGTGCCAGCAGTTACCTCCCGGGAAACTATGGCTACACCTTC.

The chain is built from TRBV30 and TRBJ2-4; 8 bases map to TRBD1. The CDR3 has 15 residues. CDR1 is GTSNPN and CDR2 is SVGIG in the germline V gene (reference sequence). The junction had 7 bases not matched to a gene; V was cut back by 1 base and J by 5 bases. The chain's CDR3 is CAWSGVTGAQNIQYF. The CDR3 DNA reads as TGTGCCTGGAGTGGAGTGACAGGGGCCCAAAACATTCAGTACTTC.

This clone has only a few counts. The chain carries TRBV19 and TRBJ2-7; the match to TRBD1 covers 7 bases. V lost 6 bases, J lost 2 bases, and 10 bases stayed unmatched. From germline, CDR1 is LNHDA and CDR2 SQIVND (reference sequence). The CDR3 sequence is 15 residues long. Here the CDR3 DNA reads TGTGCCAGTAGCCCACACGACAGGGAAACCTACGAGCAGTACTTC. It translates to CASSPHDRETYEQYF.

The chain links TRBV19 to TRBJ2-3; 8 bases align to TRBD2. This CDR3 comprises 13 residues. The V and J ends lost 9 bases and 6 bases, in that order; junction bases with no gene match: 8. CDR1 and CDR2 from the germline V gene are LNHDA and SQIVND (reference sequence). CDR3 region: CASSGGARDTQYF. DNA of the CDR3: TGTGCCAGCTCCGGGGGGGCCAGGGATACGCAGTATTTT.

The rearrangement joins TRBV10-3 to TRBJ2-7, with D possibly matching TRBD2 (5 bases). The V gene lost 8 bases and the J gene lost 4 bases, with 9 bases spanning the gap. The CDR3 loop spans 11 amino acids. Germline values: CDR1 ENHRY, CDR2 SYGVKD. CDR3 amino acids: CAISGNYEQYF. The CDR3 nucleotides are TGTGCCATCTCCGGGAATTACGAGCAGTACTTC.

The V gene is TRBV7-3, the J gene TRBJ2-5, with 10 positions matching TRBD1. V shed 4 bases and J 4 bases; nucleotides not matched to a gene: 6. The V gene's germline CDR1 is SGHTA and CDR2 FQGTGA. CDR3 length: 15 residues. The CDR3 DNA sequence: TGTGCCAGCAGCTGGTTGACAGGGGGCAGAGAGACCCAGTACTTC. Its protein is CASSWLTGGRETQYF.

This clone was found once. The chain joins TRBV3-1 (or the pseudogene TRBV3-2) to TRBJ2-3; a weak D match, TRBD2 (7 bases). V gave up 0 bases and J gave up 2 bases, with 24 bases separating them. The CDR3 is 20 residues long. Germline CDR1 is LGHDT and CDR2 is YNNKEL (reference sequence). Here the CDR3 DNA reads TGTGCCAGCAGCCAAGAAGCAGGGGCGCGGGTAGCGGGCTCCACAGATACGCAGTATTTT. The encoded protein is CASSQEAGARVAGSTDTQYF.

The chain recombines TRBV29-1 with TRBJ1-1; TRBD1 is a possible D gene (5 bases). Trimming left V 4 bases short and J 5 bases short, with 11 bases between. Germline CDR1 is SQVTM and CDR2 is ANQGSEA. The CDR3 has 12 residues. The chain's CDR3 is CSVGQGKTEAFF. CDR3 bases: TGCAGCGTTGGTCAGGGTAAAACTGAAGCTTTCTTT.

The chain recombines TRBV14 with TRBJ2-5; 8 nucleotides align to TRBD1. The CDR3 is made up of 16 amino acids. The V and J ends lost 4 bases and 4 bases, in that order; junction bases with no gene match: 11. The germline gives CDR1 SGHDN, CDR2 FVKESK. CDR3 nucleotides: TGTGCCAGCAGCCCCCAGTTACAGGGGGTGGGAGAGACCCAGTACTTC. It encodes CASSPQLQGVGETQYF.

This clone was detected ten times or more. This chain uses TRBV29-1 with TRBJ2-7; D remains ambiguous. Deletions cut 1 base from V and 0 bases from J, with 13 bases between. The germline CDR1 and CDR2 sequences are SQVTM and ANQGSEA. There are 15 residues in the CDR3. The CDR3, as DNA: TGCAGCGTTGAAGTTGCCGGTCTTAGCTCCTACGAGCAGTACTTC. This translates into CSVEVAGLSSYEQYF.

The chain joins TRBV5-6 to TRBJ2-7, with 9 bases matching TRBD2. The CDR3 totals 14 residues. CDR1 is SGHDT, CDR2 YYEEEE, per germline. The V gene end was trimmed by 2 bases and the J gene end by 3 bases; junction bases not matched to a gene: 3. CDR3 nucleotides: TGTGCCAGCAGCTTCGAGCGGGGGGTCTACGAGCAGTACTTC. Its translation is CASSFERGVYEQYF.

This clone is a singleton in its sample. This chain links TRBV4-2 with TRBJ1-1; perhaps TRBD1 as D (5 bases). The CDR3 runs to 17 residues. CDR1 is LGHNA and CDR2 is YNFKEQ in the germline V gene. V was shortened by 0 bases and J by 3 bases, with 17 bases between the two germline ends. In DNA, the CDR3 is TGTGCCAGCAGCCAAGATCTTTATAGCGGGGGTGACACTGAAGCTTTCTTT. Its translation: CASSQDLYSGGDTEAFF.

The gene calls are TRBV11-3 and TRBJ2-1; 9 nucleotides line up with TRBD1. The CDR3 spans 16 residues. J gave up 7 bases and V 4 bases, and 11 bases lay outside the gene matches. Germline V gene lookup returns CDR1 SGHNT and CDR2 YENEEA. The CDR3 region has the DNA TGTGCCAGCAGCTCCTGGGAGACAGGGGGTTTTAATGAGCAGTTCTTC. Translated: CASSSWETGGFNEQFF.

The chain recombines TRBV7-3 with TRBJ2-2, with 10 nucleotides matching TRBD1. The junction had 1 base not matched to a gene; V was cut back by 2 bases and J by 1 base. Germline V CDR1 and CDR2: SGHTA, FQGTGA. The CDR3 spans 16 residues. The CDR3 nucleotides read TGTGCCAGCAGCTTAGACAGGGGGCAGAACACCGGGGAGCTGTTTTTT. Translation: CASSLDRGQNTGELFF.

The DNA for the CDR3 is TGTGCCAGCAGCCACGAACTAGCGCGGAGCTCCTACGAGCAGTACTTC. Translating it yields CASSHELARSSYEQYF. V is TRBV3-1 (or the pseudogene TRBV3-2) and J is TRBJ2-7, with 7 nucleotides matching TRBD2. Losses at the gene ends were 3 bases for V and 0 bases for J; bases not matched to a gene: 8. The CDR3 is 16 residues long. CDR1 and CDR2 (germline): LGHDT, YNNKEL (reference sequence).

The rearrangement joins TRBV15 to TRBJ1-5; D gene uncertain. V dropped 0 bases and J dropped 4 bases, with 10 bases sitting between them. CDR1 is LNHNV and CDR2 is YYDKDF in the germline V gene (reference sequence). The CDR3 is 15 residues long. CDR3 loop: CATSRDPSENQPQHF. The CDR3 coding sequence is TGTGCCACCAGCAGAGACCCCTCTGAGAATCAGCCCCAGCATTTT. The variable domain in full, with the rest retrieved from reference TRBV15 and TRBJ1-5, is DAMVIQNPRYQVTQFGKPVTLSCSQTLNHNVMYWYQQKSSQAPKLLFHYYDKDFNNEADTPDNFQSRRPNTSFCFLDIRSPGLGDTAMYLCATSRDPSENQPQHFGDGTRLSIL.

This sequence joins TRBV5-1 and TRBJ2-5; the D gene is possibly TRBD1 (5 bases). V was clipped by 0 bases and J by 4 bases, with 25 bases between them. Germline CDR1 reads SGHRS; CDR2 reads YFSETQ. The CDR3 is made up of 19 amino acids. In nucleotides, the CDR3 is TGCGCCAGCAGCTTGGGTGGTGTCCCCCCAGGGTCTTACGGAGAGACCCAGTACTTC. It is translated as CASSLGGVPPGSYGETQYF.

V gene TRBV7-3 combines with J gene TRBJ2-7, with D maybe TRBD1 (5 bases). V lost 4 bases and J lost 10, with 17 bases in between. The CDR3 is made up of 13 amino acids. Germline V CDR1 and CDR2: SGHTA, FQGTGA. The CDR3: CASSSTSGREQYF. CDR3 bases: TGTGCCAGCAGCTCAACGTCGGGCAGGGAACAGTACTTC.

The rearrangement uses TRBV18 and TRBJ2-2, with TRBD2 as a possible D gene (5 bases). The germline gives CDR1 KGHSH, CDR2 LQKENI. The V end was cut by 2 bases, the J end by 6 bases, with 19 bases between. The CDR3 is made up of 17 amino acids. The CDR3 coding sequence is TGTGCCAGCTCACCAAATATATCTAGAGGGCTCGCCGGGGAGCTGTTTTTT. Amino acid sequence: CASSPNISRGLAGELFF.

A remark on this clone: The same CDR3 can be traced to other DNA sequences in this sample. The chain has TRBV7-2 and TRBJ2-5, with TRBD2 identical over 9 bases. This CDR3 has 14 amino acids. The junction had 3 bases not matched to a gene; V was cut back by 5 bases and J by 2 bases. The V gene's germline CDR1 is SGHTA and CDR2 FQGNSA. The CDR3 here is CASSPSGGQETQYF. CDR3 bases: TGTGCCAGCAGCCCCAGCGGGGGGCAAGAGACCCAGTACTTC. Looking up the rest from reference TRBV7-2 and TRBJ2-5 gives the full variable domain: GAGVSQSPSNKVTEKGKDVELRCDPISGHTALYWYRQSLGQGLEFLIYFQGNSAPDKSGLPSDRFSAERTGGSVSTLTIQRTQQEDSAVYLCASSPSGGQETQYFGPGTRLLVL.

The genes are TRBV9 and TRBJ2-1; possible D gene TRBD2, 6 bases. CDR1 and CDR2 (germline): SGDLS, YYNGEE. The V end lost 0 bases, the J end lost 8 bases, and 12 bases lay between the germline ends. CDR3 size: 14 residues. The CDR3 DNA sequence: TGTGCCAGCAGCGTAGTACTAGCACGCGATGAGCAGTTCTTC. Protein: CASSVVLARDEQFF.

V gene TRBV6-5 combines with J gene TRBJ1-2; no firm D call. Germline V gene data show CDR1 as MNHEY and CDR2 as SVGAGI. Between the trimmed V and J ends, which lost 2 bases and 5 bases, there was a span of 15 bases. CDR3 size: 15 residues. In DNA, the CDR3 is TGTGCCAGCAGTTACCGCAGCCGGGGATCGTATGGCTACACCTTC. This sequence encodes CASSYRSRGSYGYTF.

CDR3 protein: CASSSPFGQGSNSPLHF. The CDR3 DNA reads TGCGCCAGCAGCTCGCCATTTGGACAGGGGTCTAATTCACCCCTCCACTTT. The rearrangement links TRBV5-1 to TRBJ1-6, with 9 bases aligning to TRBD1. The CDR3 runs to 17 residues. Germline V gene data show CDR1 as SGHRS and CDR2 as YFSETQ. Trimming at V came to 3 bases and at J to 6 bases, leaving 10 bases not matched to a gene.

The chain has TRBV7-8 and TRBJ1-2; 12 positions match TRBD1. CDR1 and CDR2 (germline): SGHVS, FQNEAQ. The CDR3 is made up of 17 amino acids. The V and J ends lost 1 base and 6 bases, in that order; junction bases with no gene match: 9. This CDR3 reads CASSLVGTGGARDGYTF. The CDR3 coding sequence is TGTGCCAGCAGCTTAGTCGGGACAGGGGGCGCAAGGGATGGCTACACCTTC.

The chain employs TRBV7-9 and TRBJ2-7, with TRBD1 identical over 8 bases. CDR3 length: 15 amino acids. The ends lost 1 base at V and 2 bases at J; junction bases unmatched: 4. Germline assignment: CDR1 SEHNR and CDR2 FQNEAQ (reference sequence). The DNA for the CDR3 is TGTGCCAGCAGCTTAGGCGACAGGGGCGCCTACGAGCAGTACTTC. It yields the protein CASSLGDRGAYEQYF.

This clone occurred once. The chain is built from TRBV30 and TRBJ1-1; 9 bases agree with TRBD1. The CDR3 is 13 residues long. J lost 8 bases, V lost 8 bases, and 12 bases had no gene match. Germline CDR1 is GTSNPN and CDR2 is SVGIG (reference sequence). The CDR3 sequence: CARYHMTGGEAFF. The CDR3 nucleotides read TGTGCCCGCTACCATATGACAGGGGGGGAAGCTTTCTTT.